The 4 T cell receptor beta chains below all came from one sample that was sequenced in a study of early T cells in non-severe SARS-CoV-2 infection. TCRdb processed the 5' RACE reads anew with MiXCR; each CDR3 protein has one entry. The data show tens of thousands of distinct CDR3 sequences, about 12% seen once. The sequencing sample was made of whole blood. The receptors derive from an adult who was a healthcare worker with PCR-confirmed SARS-CoV-2 infection or an uninfected control (not recorded which).

In its sample, this clonotype was seen many times. This chain connects TRBV12-3 or TRBV12-4 to TRBJ2-5, with 13 bases fitting TRBD2. Trimming cost V 5 bases and J 5 bases; bases outside gene matches: 8. The CDR3 loop spans 16 amino acids. The CDR3 here is CASSLGLAGAGETQYF. Here the CDR3 DNA reads TGTGCCAGCAGTCTCGGACTAGCGGGAGCGGGGGAGACCCAGTACTTC.

In its sample, this clonotype was seen a few times. The genes are TRBV7-9 and TRBJ2-7; TRBD2 agrees at 13 bases. There are 13 residues in the CDR3. After removal of 5 bases from V and 9 bases from J, the junction contained 4 bases not matched to a gene. Germline CDR1 SEHNR, CDR2 FQNEAQ (reference sequence). CDR3 in amino acids: CASSPGTSGAQYF. DNA of the CDR3: TGTGCCAGCAGCCCAGGGACTAGCGGGGCGCAGTACTTC.

There are many counts of this clonotype. One end of the junction is discordant with germline, which a read error may explain. The genes are TRBV3-1 and TRBJ2-3; no clear D. This CDR3 is built from 13 residues. The germline gives CDR1 LGHDT, CDR2 YNNKEL (reference sequence). CDR3 nucleotide sequence: TGTGCCAGCAGCCAACAAACCACAGCTACGCAGTATTTT. Encoded protein: CASSQQTTATQYF.

V is TRBV7-3 and J is TRBJ1-6; no clear D gene. Germline assignment: CDR1 SGHTA and CDR2 FQGTGA. The CDR3 contains 13 residues. V lost 2 bases to trimming and J lost 4 bases, with 3 bases between them. The CDR3 is CASSLRYNSPLHF. Here the CDR3 DNA reads TGTGCCAGCAGCTTACGGTATAATTCACCCCTCCACTTT. The variable domain in full, completed from reference TRBV7-3 and TRBJ1-6, reads GAGVSQTPSNKVTEKGKYVELRCDPISGHTALYWYRQSLGQGPEFLIYFQGTGAADDSGLPNDRFFAVRPEGSVSTLKIQRTERGDSAVYLCASSLRYNSPLHFGNGTRLTVT.